This record concerns one T cell receptor (beta chain) sequence. The data were obtained in a study of shared T cell receptors in the human thymus. The CDR3 consists of 15 residues. Germline CDR1 is MGHRA and CDR2 is YSYEKL. V was clipped by 3 bases and J by 0 bases, with 9 bases between them. Repertoires were generated with immunoSEQ multiplex PCR, while TCRdb's copy carries only in-frame clones and drops some. There are about 660,000 clones in the sample; 70% to 90% occur only once, and roughly 0.0097% lies in the top ten. The same sample was also used in a study of human thymus T cells. That source adds: Healthy Finnish infants undergoing corrective surgery for congenital heart defects were the donors. The thymus was resected at corrective cardiac surgery. Repertoires sampled from thymus and blood appeared biased in V and J gene usage. Related reports documented highly overlapping thymic repertoires among unrelated individuals.

The V call is TRBV4-1, the J call TRBJ1-5; the D gene is possibly TRBD1 (6 bases). Sequencing was carried out using thymocytes. This sequence was found in a boy under three years old with a congenital heart defect. The CDR3 DNA reads TGCGCCAGCAGCCAGGGACACTATAGCAATCAGCCCCAGCATTTT. It specifies CASSQGHYSNQPQHF.